The subject of this entry is one T cell receptor (beta chain). From germline, CDR1 is DFQATT and CDR2 SNEGSKA (reference sequence). The CDR3 sequence is 11 residues long. The junction had 5 bases not matched to a gene; V was cut back by 6 bases and J by 7 bases. The method was immunoSEQ multiplex PCR; TCRdb's version includes in-frame clones alone and lacks a portion of them. The repertoire has 35,000 to 40,000 clones, roughly 82% of them found once; the top ten carry approximately 1.8%. These data come from a study of OX40 agonist ivuxolimab in advanced cancers. The receptor was derived from an adult with an advanced solid tumor such as melanoma, head and neck, liver or kidney cancer. The V and J genes are TRBV20-1 and TRBJ1-2; 7 bases map to TRBD1. The source was CD4+ or CD8+ T cells sorted from blood, collected in a trial of the OX40 agonist ivuxolimab. This CDR3 reads CSAWTGGGYTF. The CDR3 coding sequence is TGCAGTGCATGGACAGGCGGTGGCTACACCTTC.